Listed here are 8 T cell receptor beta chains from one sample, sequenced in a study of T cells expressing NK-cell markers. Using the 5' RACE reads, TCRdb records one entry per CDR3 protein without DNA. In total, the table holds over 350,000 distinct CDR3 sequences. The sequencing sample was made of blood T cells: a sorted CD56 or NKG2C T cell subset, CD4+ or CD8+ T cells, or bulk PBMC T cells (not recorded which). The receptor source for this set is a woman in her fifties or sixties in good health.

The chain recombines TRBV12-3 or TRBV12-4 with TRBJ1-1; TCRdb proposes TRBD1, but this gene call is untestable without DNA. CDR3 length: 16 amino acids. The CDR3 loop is CASSLGGGQTNTEAFF.

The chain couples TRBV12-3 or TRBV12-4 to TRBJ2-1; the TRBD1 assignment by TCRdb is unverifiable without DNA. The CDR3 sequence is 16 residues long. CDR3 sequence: CASSPNDRDGLNEQFF.

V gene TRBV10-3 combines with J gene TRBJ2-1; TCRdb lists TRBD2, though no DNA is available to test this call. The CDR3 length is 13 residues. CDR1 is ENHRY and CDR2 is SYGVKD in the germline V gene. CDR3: CAIRDLLAGEQFF.

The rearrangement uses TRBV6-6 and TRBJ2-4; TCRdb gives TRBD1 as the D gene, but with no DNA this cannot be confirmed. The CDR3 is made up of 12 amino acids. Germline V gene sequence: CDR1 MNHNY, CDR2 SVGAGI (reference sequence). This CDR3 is CASSPGRNIQYF.

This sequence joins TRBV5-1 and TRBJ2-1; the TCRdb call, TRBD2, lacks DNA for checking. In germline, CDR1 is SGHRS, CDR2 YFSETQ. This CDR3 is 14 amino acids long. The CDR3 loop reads CASSLDALAYEQFF. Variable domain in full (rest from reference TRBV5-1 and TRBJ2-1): KAGVTQTPRYLIKTRGQQVTLSCSPISGHRSVSWYQQTPGQGLQFLFEYFSETQRNKGNFPGRFSGRQFSNSRSEMNVSTLELGDSALYLCASSLDALAYEQFFGPGTRLTVL.

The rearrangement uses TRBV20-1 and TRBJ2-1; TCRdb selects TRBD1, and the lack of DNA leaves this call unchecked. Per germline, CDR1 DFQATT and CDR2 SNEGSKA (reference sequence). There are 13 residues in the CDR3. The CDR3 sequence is CSAPVGGGNEQFF.

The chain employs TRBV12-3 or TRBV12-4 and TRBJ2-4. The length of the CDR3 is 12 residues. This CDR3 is CASGQNGNIQYF.

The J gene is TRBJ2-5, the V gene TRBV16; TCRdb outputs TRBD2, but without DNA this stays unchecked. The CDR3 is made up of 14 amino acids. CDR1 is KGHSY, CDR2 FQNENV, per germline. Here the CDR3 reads CASGRLAGGETQYF.